The T cell receptor beta chain described here comes from a study of patients and donors after allogeneic stem cell transplantation (dated by TCRdb to the early 2020s). The method was RT-PCR. The sample was run on a NextSeq 550. In TCRdb, the public reads were trimmed at Q25 with fastp and aligned with MiXCR, with productive beta chains retained. For every CDR3 protein sequence, its rows merge into one entry that carries the most common genes and DNA. Here the sample has roughly 960,000 distinct CDR3 sequences; approximately 18% occur a single time. Roughly 6% of the sample is taken by the ten largest. V drops 4 bases and J drops 1 base, leaving 8 bases in between. The CDR3 holds 14 amino acids from the cysteine to the phenylalanine. The CDR3 DNA has 42 bases and is translated from base 1. CDR1 and CDR2 are read off the germline V gene as KGHDR and SFDVKD. Comments on this clonotype: Its antigen specificity is not known. Base quality data are lacking; no much larger clone is found one base away.

The sequence came from a human donor who was either an allogeneic HSCT recipient or a stem cell or donor lymphocyte infusion donor (not recorded which). It is not recorded whose cells these are; they may come from a transplant donor. The chain couples TRBV24-1 to TRBJ2-3; no confident D gene assignment can be made. Sequencing used blood, either unsorted or a sorted T cell fraction (not recorded which). The nucleotide sequence reads as follows: TGTGCCACCAGTGAGTATTCGGGCACAGATACGCAGTATTTT. Its translation reads: CATSEYSGTDTQYF.